The 23 T cell receptor beta chains below all came from one sample that was sequenced in a study of early T cells in non-severe SARS-CoV-2 infection. TCRdb reprocessed the 5' RACE reads with MiXCR, giving one entry per CDR3 protein. The sample carries some 76,000 distinct CDR3 sequences, 12% to 15% recorded once. What was sequenced was whole blood. The source is an adult who was a healthcare worker with PCR-confirmed SARS-CoV-2 infection or an uninfected control (not recorded which).

This chain connects TRBV29-1 to TRBJ2-1, with D unresolved. The CDR3 runs 11 residues. The V and J ends lost 3 bases and 9 bases respectively, with 9 bases between them. Germline V CDR1 and CDR2: SQVTM, ANQGSEA. The CDR3 loop reads CSVDVNGEQFF. CDR3 coding DNA: TGCAGCGTTGATGTAAACGGTGAGCAGTTCTTC.

This clonotype was seen at least ten times. The chain is built from TRBV20-1 and TRBJ2-3, with 10 bases that match TRBD2. J was trimmed by 4 bases and V by 3 bases; bases with no gene match: 7. Per the germline V gene, CDR1 is DFQATT and CDR2 is SNEGSKA (reference sequence). The CDR3 length is 15 residues. CDR3 coding DNA: TGCAGTGCTAGTGAACTAGCGGGGAGGGCAGATACGCAGTATTTT. It specifies CSASELAGRADTQYF.

This clonotype has a count of ten or more. The chain carries TRBV7-2 and TRBJ1-5; a possible D gene is TRBD1 (6 bases). CDR1 and CDR2 from the germline V gene are SGHTA and FQGNSA. CDR3 size: 14 residues. Trimming cost V 7 bases and J 3 bases, with 13 bases left between them. The CDR3 spells CASTPGQTNQPQHF. The CDR3 bases are TGTGCCAGCACCCCCGGACAGACCAATCAGCCCCAGCATTTT.

Ten or more counts support this clonotype. This chain connects TRBV4-1 to TRBJ1-5, with D perhaps matching TRBD1 (5 bases). Germline assignment: CDR1 MGHRA and CDR2 YSYEKL. This CDR3 has 18 amino acids. V was clipped by 0 bases and J by 3 bases, with 18 bases between them. The CDR3 DNA follows: TGCGCCAGCAGCCAAGAAATTGCGGGGGAGGGCGTCAATCAGCCCCAGCATTTT. Its translation is CASSQEIAGEGVNQPQHF.

This clonotype was detected a few times. This chain joins TRBV12-3 or TRBV12-4 and TRBJ2-7; 9 bases are shared with TRBD1. The CDR3 length is 14 residues. J was trimmed by 2 bases and V by 6 bases; bases with no gene match: 5. In nucleotides, the CDR3 is TGTGCCAGCAGCTCGGGGACAGGGCCCTACGAGCAGTACTTC. Translated: CASSSGTGPYEQYF.

This clonotype appeared a few times. The rearrangement joins TRBV20-1 to TRBJ2-1; D gene uncertain. Per germline, CDR1 DFQATT and CDR2 SNEGSKA (reference sequence). V dropped 3 bases and J dropped 7 bases, with 22 bases sitting between them. This CDR3 is built from 16 residues. CDR3 residues: CSASPPGPLIGNEQFF. In nucleotides, the CDR3 is TGCAGTGCTAGTCCCCCCGGGCCCCTAATAGGTAATGAGCAGTTCTTC.

The chain couples TRBV6-2 or TRBV6-3 to TRBJ1-1; 8 nucleotides line up with TRBD1. The CDR3 consists of 17 residues. Germline V gene lookup returns CDR1 MNHEY and CDR2 SVGEGT. V lost 2 bases, J lost 1 base, and 9 bases stayed unmatched. The CDR3, as DNA: TGTGCCAGCAGTTACCCGACAGGGGAGGGTAAGAACACTGAAGCTTTCTTT. Its protein product is CASSYPTGEGKNTEAFF.

V is TRBV2 and J is TRBJ2-3, with 10 bases lining up with TRBD2. V lost 5 bases, J lost 7 bases, and 9 bases stayed unmatched. This CDR3 is built from 15 residues. Per germline, CDR1 SNHLY and CDR2 FYNNEI. CDR3 sequence reads: CASSSERGGLHTQYF. DNA of the CDR3: TGTGCCAGCAGTTCAGAGCGGGGGGGTCTTCATACGCAGTATTTT.

The chain links TRBV12-3 or TRBV12-4 to TRBJ2-2, with 7 bases fitting TRBD1. With 3 bases clipped from V and 5 bases from J, the junction kept 3 bases outside the gene matches. CDR3 size: 14 residues. CDR3 sequence reads: CASSFGRGTGELFF. The CDR3 DNA is TGTGCCAGCAGTTTTGGCAGGGGGACCGGGGAGCTGTTTTTT.

This clonotype appeared a few times. The gene calls are TRBV29-1 and TRBJ2-5; D unresolved. The V end was cut by 4 bases, the J end by 5 bases, with 8 bases between. The CDR3 totals 11 residues. Germline lookup yields CDR1 SQVTM and CDR2 ANQGSEA. The CDR3 nucleotides are TGCAGCGTTGGCGCGAGGGAGACCCAGTACTTC. It encodes CSVGARETQYF. The complete variable domain, with remaining parts taken from reference TRBV29-1 and TRBJ2-5, reads SAVISQKPSRDICQRGTSLTIQCQVDSQVTMMFWYRQQPGQSLTLIATANQGSEATYESGFVIDKFPISRPNLTFSTLTVSNMSPEDSSIYLCSVGARETQYFGPGTRLLVL.

In this sample, this clonotype turned up a few times. The rearrangement uses TRBV28 and TRBJ2-2; D remains unclear. Germline loops: CDR1 MDHEN, CDR2 SYDVKM. This CDR3 has 14 amino acids. V lost 7 bases and J 3 bases, leaving 12 bases between the germline ends. The CDR3 bases are TGTGCCAGCATAGGAGTGTTGGACACCGGGGAGCTGTTTTTT. Translating gives CASIGVLDTGELFF.

This clonotype was detected many times. This chain uses TRBV11-2 with TRBJ1-5; D remains unclear. Germline values: CDR1 SGHAT, CDR2 FQNNGV. The CDR3 covers 13 residues. Trimming left V 8 bases short and J 6 bases short, with 14 bases between. The CDR3 here is CASGRDVTQPQHF. DNA for the CDR3: TGTGCCAGCGGCAGAGATGTAACTCAGCCCCAGCATTTT.

The sample holds many counts of this clonotype. J is TRBJ1-5 and V is TRBV5-8; D gene unclear. Looked up from germline, CDR1 is SGHTS and CDR2 is YDEGEE. Between the trimmed V and J ends, which lost 2 bases and 7 bases, there was a span of 13 bases. The CDR3 consists of 14 residues. The DNA of the CDR3 is TGTGCCAGCAGCTTAGTAAGGCTCGGGCAGCCCCAGCATTTT. It specifies CASSLVRLGQPQHF.

The table lists this clonotype with many counts. V usage is TRBV18 and J usage is TRBJ2-2; TRBD1 is a possible D gene (5 bases). CDR1 and CDR2 from the germline V gene are KGHSH and LQKENI. The V and J ends lost 2 bases and 4 bases respectively, with 11 bases between them. This CDR3 has 15 residues. The CDR3 bases are TGTGCCAGCTCACCAGGGGCGCAGAGCACCGGGGAGCTGTTTTTT. Amino acids: CASSPGAQSTGELFF.

This clonotype was counted between two and nine times. This chain joins TRBV5-1 and TRBJ2-6; D gene uncertain. V was trimmed by 5 bases and J by 0 bases, leaving 3 bases between them. The CDR3 covers 13 residues. Germline lookup yields CDR1 SGHRS and CDR2 YFSETQ. CDR3 sequence reads: CASRSSGANVLTF. The CDR3 region has the DNA TGCGCCAGCAGAAGCTCTGGGGCCAACGTCCTGACTTTC.

This clonotype was detected only a few times. The chain links TRBV25-1 to TRBJ2-7, with 8 nucleotides matching TRBD1. Germline values: CDR1 MGHDK, CDR2 SYGVNS. J gave up 6 bases and V 0 bases, and 7 bases lay outside the gene matches. This CDR3 has 15 amino acids. The CDR3 sequence: CASSEYRQGAGEQYF. The DNA of the CDR3 is TGTGCCAGCAGTGAATACAGGCAGGGGGCTGGCGAGCAGTACTTC.

This chain links TRBV19 with TRBJ1-2; D ambiguous. Germline CDR1 LNHDA, CDR2 SQIVND (reference sequence). Trimming pared 6 bases from V and 1 base from J, leaving 6 bases between. The CDR3 covers 12 residues. CDR3 DNA sequence: TGTGCCAGTAGCCCACTTAACTATGGCTACACCTTC. Its protein is CASSPLNYGYTF.

This clonotype was seen repeatedly, ten times or more. The chain has TRBV20-1 and TRBJ2-1; no reliable D call. CDR3 size: 14 residues. V lost 3 bases to trimming and J lost 3 bases, with 12 bases between them. Germline V lookup: CDR1 DFQATT, CDR2 SNEGSKA (reference sequence). The CDR3 sequence is CSASGLGIYNEQFF. DNA of the CDR3: TGCAGTGCTAGTGGGCTAGGGATCTACAATGAGCAGTTCTTC.

The V and J genes are TRBV19 and TRBJ1-5; unclear D gene. V was clipped by 11 bases and J by 0 bases, with 17 bases between them. CDR3 size: 15 residues. The germline gives CDR1 LNHDA, CDR2 SQIVND (reference sequence). This chain's CDR3 is CASSRVGNSNQPQHF. In DNA, the CDR3 is TGTGCCTCTTCCCGGGTTGGGAATAGCAATCAGCCCCAGCATTTT. The whole variable domain, filled in from reference TRBV19 and TRBJ1-5, reads DGGITQSPKYLFRKEGQNVTLSCEQNLNHDAMYWYRQDPGQGLRLIYYSQIVNDFQKGDIAEGYSVSREKKESFPLTVTSAQKNPTAFYLCASSRVGNSNQPQHFGDGTRLSIL.

This clonotype was detected many times. The chain has TRBV7-9 and TRBJ2-3; TRBD1 matches 7 bases. The CDR3 has 14 residues. J was trimmed by 6 bases and V by 1 base; bases with no gene match: 4. The germline V gene has CDR1 SEHNR and CDR2 FQNEAQ (reference sequence). The CDR3 sequence is CASSLGGQRDTQYF. CDR3 bases: TGTGCCAGCAGCTTAGGGGGACAGAGGGATACGCAGTATTTT.

This sequence joins TRBV29-1 and TRBJ2-1, with TRBD1 matching 11 bases. Germline lookup yields CDR1 SQVTM and CDR2 ANQGSEA. The CDR3 is 13 amino acids. J gave up 7 bases and V 7 bases, and 6 bases lay outside the gene matches. CDR3 sequence reads: CSDGQGARNEQFF. CDR3 sequence (DNA): TGCAGCGACGGACAGGGGGCGAGGAATGAGCAGTTCTTC.

The rearrangement joins TRBV20-1 to TRBJ1-4, with 9 positions matching TRBD1. V lost 6 bases to trimming and J lost 4 bases; unmatched junction nucleotides: 9. Germline loops: CDR1 DFQATT, CDR2 SNEGSKA (reference sequence). The length of the CDR3 is 15 residues. CDR3 nucleotide sequence: TGCAGTGCAGCCCCCGGGACAGGGCATAATGAAAAACTGTTTTTT. It specifies CSAAPGTGHNEKLFF.

The J gene is TRBJ2-1, the V gene TRBV5-1; D gene uncertain. Germline V CDR1 and CDR2: SGHRS, YFSETQ. The V gene lost 0 bases and the J gene lost 2 bases, with 18 bases spanning the gap. The CDR3 extends over 18 amino acids. DNA for the CDR3: TGCGCCAGCAGCTTGGCCTTGCCCCCGTCTCGAACCTACAATGAGCAGTTCTTC. Encoded protein: CASSLALPPSRTYNEQFF.